This TCR beta chain stems from a study of molecular identifiers for immune sequencing clone quantification. The germline V gene encodes CDR1 MNHEY and CDR2 SVGEGT. The CDR3 length is 15 residues. The V gene lost 0 bases and the J gene lost 2 bases, with 11 bases spanning the gap. Each library that profiled naive CD8 cells came from roughly 18,000 to 920,000 sorted cells with 10%, 30% or 50% RNA. TCRdb processed the PCR reads anew with MiXCR; each CDR3 protein has one entry. In the table there are tens of thousands of distinct CDR3 sequences, around 18% of which are singletons. This clonotype is medium-sized by share.

The chain carries TRBV6-2 or TRBV6-3 and TRBJ2-7; the D is unclear. The sequencing sample was made of naive CD8+ T cells from blood, with Jurkat cell RNA spiked in. This sample's subset: FACS-sorted CD8+CD4-CCR7+CD45RA+ naive T cells. The sequence was obtained from a human donor in good health. Some libraries in this study had Jurkat cell RNA spiked in. The CDR3 bases are TGTGCCAGCAGTTACTCGAACGGCGGCCCCTACGAGCAGTACTTC. It is translated as CASSYSNGGPYEQYF.